The text below deals with one TCR beta chain. Its antigen is unknown. This record comes from a study of T cell responses to AZD1222 COVID-19 vaccine. Across the whole study: Both about-4-week and about-12-week second-dose recipients were combined.

The repertoire was sequenced with immunoSEQ multiplex PCR; TCRdb's copy has only in-frame clones and lacks some. Of 110,000 to 150,000 clones listed, more than 85% are singletons. Overall study results and limits: Vaccine-associated CD4 TCRs ranged over spike, dominating at 160-218 and 743-854. Spike-specific TCR breadth and depth were elevated following two AZD1222 doses. Unmutated variant regions reportedly attract nearly half of all spike-specific TCRs.

The CDR3 is made up of 14 amino acids. Looked up from germline, CDR1 is MNHEY and CDR2 is SVGAGI. V was pared by 10 bases and J by 1 base, with 7 bases of the junction left unmatched. The gene calls are TRBV6-5 and TRBJ2-7; 10 positions agree with TRBD2. The sequences come from peripheral blood, collected on day 0 of AZD1222 vaccination. The sequence was collected from an adult in good health. The CDR3 region has the DNA TGTGCCACTAGTCGGACTAGCGGTTCCTACGAGCAGTACTTC. Amino acids: CATSRTSGSYEQYF.